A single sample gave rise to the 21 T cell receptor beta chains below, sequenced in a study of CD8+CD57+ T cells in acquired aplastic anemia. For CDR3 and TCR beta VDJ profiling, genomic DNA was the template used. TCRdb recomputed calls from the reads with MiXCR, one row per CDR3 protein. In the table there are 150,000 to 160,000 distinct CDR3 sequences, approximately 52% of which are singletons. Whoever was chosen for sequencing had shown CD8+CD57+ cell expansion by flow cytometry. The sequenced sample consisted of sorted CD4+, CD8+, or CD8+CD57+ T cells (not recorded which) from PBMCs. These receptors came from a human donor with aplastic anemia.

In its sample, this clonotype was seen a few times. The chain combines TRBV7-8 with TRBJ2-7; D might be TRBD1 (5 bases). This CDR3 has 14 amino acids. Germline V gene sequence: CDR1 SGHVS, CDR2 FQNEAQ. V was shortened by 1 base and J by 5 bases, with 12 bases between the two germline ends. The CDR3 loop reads CASSLVGRVDEQYF. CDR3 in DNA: TGTGCCAGCAGCTTAGTGGGCAGGGTGGACGAGCAGTACTTC.

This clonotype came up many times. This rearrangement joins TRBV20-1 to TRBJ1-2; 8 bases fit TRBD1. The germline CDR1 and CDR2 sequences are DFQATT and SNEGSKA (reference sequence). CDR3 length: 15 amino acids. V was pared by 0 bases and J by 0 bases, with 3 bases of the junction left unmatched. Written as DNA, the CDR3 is TGCAGTGCTAGAGATAGGACAGGGCCTAACTATGGCTACACCTTC. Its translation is CSARDRTGPNYGYTF.

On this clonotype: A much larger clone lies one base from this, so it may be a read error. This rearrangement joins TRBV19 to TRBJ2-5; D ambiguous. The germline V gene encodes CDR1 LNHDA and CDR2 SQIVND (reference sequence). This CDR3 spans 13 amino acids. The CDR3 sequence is CASSRAAQEAQYF. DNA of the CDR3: TGTGCCAGTAGTCGAGCAGCCCAAGAGGCCCAGTACTTC.

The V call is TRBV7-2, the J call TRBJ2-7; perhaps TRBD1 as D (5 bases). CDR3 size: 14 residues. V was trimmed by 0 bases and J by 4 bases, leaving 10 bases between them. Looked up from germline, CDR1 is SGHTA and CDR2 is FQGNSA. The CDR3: CASSLAGRLYEQYF. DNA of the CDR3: TGTGCCAGCAGCTTAGCGGGGCGGCTGTACGAGCAGTACTTC.

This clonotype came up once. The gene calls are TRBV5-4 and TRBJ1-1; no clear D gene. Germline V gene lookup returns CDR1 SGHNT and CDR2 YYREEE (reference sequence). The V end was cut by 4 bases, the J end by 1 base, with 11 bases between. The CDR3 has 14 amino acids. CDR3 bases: TGTGCCAGCAGCACGGAGTACCCGAACACTGAAGCTTTCTTT. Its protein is CASSTEYPNTEAFF.

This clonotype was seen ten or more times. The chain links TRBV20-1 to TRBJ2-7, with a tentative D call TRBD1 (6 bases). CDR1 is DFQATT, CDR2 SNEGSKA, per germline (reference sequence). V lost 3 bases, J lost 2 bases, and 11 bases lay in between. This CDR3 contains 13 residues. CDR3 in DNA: TGCAGTGCTAGGGACAGTCCGCCCTACGAGCAGTACTTC. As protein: CSARDSPPYEQYF.

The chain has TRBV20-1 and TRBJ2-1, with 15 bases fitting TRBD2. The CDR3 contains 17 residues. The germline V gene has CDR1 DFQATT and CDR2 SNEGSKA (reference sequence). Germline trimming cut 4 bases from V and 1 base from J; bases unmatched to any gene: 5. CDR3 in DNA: TGCAGTGCTACCGGGACTAGCGGGGGGTCATCCTACAATGAGCAGTTCTTC. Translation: CSATGTSGGSSYNEQFF.

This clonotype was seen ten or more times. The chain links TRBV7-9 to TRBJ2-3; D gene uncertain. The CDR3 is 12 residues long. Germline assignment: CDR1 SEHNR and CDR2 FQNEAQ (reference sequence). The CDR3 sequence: CAEEITTDTQYF. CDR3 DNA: TGTGCAGAGGAGATTACCACAGATACGCAGTATTTT.

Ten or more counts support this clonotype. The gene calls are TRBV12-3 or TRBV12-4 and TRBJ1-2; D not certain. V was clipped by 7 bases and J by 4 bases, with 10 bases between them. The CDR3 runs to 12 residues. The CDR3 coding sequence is TGTGCCAGCACCCTCCCCCCCTATGGCTACACCTTC. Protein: CASTLPPYGYTF.

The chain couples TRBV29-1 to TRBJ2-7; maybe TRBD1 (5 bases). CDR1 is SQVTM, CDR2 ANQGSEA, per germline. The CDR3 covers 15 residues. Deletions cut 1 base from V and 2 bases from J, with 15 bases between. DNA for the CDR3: TGCAGCGTTGAAGGGGAAGGGGCGCCAGCCTACGAGCAGTACTTC. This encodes CSVEGEGAPAYEQYF.

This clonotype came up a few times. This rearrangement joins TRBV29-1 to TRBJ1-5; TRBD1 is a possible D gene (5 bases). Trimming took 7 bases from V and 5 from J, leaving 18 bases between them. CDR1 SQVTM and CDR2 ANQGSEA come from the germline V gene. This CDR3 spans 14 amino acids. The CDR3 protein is CSAKLAGGDQPQHF. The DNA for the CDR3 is TGCAGCGCCAAGTTGGCGGGGGGAGATCAGCCCCAGCATTTT.

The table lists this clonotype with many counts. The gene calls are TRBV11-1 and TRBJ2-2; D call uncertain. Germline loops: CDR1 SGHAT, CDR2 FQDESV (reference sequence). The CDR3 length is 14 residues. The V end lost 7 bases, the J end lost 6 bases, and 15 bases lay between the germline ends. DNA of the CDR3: TGTGCCAGCAACCCCCGACCCTATTCCGGGGAGCTGTTTTTT. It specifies CASNPRPYSGELFF.

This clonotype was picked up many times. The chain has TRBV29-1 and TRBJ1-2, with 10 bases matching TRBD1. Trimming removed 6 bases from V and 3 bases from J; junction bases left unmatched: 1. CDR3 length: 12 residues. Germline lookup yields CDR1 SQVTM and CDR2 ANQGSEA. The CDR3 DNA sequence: TGCAGCGTGGGGACAGGGGACTATGGCTACACCTTC. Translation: CSVGTGDYGYTF.

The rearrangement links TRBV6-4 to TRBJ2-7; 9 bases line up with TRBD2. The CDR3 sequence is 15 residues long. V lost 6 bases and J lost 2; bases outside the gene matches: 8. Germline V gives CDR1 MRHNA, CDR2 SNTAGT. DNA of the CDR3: TGTGCCAGCAGCCAGACTAGCGGTGAACCCTACGAGCAGTACTTC. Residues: CASSQTSGEPYEQYF.

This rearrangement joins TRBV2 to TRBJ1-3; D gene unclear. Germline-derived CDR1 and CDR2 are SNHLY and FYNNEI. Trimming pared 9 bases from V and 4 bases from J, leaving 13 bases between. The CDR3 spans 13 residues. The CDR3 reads CASTTAGGNTIYF. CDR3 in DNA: TGTGCCAGTACAACAGCGGGGGGAAACACCATATATTTT.

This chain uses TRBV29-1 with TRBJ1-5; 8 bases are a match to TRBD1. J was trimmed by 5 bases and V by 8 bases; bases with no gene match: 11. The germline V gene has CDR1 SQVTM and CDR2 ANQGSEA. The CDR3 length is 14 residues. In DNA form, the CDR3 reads TGCAGCTCATGGACAGGGTTTTTCGATCAGCCCCAGCATTTT. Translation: CSSWTGFFDQPQHF.

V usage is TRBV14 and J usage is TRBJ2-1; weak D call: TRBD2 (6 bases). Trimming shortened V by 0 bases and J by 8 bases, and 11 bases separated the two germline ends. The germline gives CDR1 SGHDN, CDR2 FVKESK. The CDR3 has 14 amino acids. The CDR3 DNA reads TGTGCCAGCAGCCAAGAGGAGGGCAACTATGAGCAGTTCTTC. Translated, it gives CASSQEEGNYEQFF.

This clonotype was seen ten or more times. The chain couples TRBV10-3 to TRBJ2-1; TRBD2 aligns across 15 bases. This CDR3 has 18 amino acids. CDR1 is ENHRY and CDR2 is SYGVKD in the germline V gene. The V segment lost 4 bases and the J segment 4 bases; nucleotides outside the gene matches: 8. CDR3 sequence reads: CAISGAGTSGGSYNEQFF. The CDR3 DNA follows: TGTGCCATCAGTGGAGCCGGGACTAGCGGGGGGTCGTACAATGAGCAGTTCTTC.

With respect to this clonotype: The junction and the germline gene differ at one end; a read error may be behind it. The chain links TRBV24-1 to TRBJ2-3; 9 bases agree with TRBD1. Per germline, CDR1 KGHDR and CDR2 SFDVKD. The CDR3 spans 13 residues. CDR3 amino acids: CATGDRGTDTQYF. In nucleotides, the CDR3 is TGTGCCACCGGTGACAGGGGGACAGATACGCAGTATTTT.

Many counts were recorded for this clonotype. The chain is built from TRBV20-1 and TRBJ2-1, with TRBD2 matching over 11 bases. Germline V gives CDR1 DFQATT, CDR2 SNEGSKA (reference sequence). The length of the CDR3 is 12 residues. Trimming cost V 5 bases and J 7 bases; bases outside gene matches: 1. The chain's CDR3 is CSALAGGNEQFF. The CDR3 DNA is TGCAGTGCTTTAGCGGGGGGGAATGAGCAGTTCTTC.

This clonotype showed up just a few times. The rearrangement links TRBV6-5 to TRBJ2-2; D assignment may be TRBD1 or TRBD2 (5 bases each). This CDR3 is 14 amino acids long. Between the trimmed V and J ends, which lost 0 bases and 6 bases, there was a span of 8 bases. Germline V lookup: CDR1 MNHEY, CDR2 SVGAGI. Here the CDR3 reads CASSYSGESGELFF. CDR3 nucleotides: TGTGCCAGCAGTTACTCAGGGGAGTCCGGGGAGCTGTTTTTT.